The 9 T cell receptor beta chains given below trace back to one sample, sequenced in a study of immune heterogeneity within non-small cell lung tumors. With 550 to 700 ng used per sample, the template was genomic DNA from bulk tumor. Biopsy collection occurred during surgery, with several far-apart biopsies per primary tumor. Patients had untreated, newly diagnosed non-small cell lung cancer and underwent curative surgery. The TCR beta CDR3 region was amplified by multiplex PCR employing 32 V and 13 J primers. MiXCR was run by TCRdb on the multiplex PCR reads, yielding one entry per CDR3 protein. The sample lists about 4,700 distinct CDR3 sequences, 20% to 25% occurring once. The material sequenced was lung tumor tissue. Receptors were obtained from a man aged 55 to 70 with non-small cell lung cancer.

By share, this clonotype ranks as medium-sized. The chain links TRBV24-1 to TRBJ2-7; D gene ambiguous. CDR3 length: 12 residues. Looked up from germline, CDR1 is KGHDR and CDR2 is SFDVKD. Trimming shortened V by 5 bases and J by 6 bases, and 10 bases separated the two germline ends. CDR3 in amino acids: CATSAGVSEQYF. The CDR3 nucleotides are TGTGCCACCAGTGCTGGTGTCTCCGAGCAGTACTTC.

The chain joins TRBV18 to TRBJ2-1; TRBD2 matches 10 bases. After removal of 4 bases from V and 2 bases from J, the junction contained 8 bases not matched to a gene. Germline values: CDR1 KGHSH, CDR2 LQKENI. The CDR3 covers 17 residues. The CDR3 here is CASSRLQREGPYNEQFF. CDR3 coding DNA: TGTGCCAGCTCACGACTTCAGCGGGAGGGCCCCTACAATGAGCAGTTCTTC.

CDR3 DNA sequence: TGTGCCAGTAGTATATCCCGGGTCCACGAGCAGTACTTC. The encoded protein is CASSISRVHEQYF. The V call is TRBV19, the J call TRBJ2-7, with D unclear. CDR3 length: 13 residues. Germline CDR1 reads LNHDA; CDR2 reads SQIVND (reference sequence). With 2 bases removed from V and 5 bases from J, the gap between germline ends came to 10 bases.

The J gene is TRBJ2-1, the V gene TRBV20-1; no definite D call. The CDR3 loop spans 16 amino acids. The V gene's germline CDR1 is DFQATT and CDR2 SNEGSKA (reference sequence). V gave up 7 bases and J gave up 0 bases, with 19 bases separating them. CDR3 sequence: CSGADVVQRSYNEQFF. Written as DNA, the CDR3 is TGCAGTGGGGCCGATGTGGTACAACGCTCCTACAATGAGCAGTTCTTC.

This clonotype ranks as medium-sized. Here the CDR3 reads CATQGGEGSEAFF. In nucleotides, the CDR3 is TGTGCCACCCAGGGAGGGGAAGGATCTGAAGCTTTCTTT. This chain joins TRBV6-1 and TRBJ1-1, with D tentatively TRBD1 (5 bases). The germline V and J ends were trimmed by 10 bases and 6 bases, with 18 bases remaining between them. The germline V gene encodes CDR1 MNHNS and CDR2 SASEGT. The CDR3 contains 13 residues.

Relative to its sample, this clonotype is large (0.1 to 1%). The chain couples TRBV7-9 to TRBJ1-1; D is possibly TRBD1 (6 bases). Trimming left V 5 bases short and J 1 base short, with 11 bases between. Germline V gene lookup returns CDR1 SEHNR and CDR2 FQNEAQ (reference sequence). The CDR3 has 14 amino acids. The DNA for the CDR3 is TGTGCCAGCAGCCCCGGGACAACGAACACTGAAGCTTTCTTT. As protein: CASSPGTTNTEAFF.

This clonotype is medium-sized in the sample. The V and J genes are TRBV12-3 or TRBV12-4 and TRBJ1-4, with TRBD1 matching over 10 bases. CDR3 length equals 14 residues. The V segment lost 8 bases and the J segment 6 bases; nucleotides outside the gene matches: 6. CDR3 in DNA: TGTGCCAGCGGGGACAGGGGTTTTTATGAAAAACTGTTTTTT. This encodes CASGDRGFYEKLFF.

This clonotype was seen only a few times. For the CDR3, the DNA is TGTGCCAGCAGGCCTGTGAGTTCCGGGAACACCATATATTTT. The encoded protein is CASRPVSSGNTIYF. This chain uses TRBV12-3 or TRBV12-4 with TRBJ1-3; no reliable D call. This CDR3 contains 14 residues. V shed 6 bases and J shed 7 bases, with 16 bases lying between them.

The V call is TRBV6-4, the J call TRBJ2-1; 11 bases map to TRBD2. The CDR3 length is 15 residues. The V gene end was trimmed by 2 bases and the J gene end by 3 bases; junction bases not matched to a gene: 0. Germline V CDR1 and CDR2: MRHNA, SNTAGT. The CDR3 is CASSDGTSGYNEQFF. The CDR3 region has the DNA TGTGCCAGCAGTGACGGGACTAGCGGCTACAATGAGCAGTTCTTC.